This TCR beta chain was captured in a study of chemoradiotherapy in HPV16-positive cancers. Study summary: Functional T-cell assays on a couple of HPV16-positive patients' cells defined candidate HPV-specific clones and common TCR motifs. Study-level findings and limits: In HPV16-positive patients, HPV-responsive T-cell expansion tracked better recurrence-free survival.

Concerning this clone: No antigen is known for it.

The CDR3 is made up of 19 amino acids. Germline-derived CDR1 and CDR2 are MDHEN and SYDVKM. Trimming at V came to 2 bases and at J to 7 bases, leaving 17 bases not matched to a gene. Clones were read by immunoSEQ multiplex PCR, and TCRdb kept only the in-frame ones, dropping some. Among around 11,000 clones listed, approximately 69% were seen once. The specimen was taken from a patient who underwent chemoradiotherapy. V and J are TRBV28 and TRBJ1-4; 9 positions match TRBD1. The source of this sequence is a human donor with HPV-associated anogenital cancer. The CDR3 sequence is CASSLGVPGQGFASEKLFF. CDR3 nucleotide sequence: TGTGCCAGCAGTTTAGGCGTTCCGGGACAGGGATTTGCTAGTGAAAAACTGTTTTTT.